The T cell receptor (beta chain) described here comes from a study of regulatory T cells in long-lasting Graves disease. Arm-PCR of CDR3 regions with iRepertoire HTBI primers generated TCR beta libraries. TCRdb re-called the multiplex PCR reads with MiXCR, one entry per CDR3 protein. The sample has 580,000 or so distinct CDR3 sequences, roughly 15% seen once. Germline CDR1 reads MNHEY; CDR2 reads SMNVEV (reference sequence). The V end lost 4 bases, the J end lost 5 bases, and 17 bases lay between the germline ends. This CDR3 has 15 residues. This clonotype was detected only a few times. Time point reported: newly diagnosed GD, antithyroid drugs for less than 3 months. RNA isolated from PBMCs was used to make the TCR library. Into tubes containing EDTA, 8 to 9 milliliters of peripheral blood were drawn. These sequences were also reported in another study, on T cells in Graves' hyperthyroidism and ophthalmopathy.

The sample in question was peripheral blood mononuclear cells (PBMCs), obtained at new diagnosis, from a patient treated with antithyroid drugs. This clonotype was sampled from a man aged 18 to 29 with Graves disease. J is TRBJ1-2 and V is TRBV27; D is ambiguous. CDR3 sequence (DNA): TGTGCCAGCAGTTCCTCCATGGTTCCGTCATATGGCTACACCTTC. This encodes CASSSSMVPSYGYTF.